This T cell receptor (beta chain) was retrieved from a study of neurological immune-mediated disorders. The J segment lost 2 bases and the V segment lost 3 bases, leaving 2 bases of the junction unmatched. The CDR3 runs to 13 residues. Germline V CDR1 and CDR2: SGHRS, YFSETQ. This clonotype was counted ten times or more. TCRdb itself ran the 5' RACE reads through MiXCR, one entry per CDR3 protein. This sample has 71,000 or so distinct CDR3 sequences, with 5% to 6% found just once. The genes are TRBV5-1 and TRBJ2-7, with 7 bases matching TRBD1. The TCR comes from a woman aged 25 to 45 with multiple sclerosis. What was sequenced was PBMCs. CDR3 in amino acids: CASSSDRTYEQYF. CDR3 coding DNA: TGCGCCAGCAGCTCGGACAGGACCTACGAGCAGTACTTC.